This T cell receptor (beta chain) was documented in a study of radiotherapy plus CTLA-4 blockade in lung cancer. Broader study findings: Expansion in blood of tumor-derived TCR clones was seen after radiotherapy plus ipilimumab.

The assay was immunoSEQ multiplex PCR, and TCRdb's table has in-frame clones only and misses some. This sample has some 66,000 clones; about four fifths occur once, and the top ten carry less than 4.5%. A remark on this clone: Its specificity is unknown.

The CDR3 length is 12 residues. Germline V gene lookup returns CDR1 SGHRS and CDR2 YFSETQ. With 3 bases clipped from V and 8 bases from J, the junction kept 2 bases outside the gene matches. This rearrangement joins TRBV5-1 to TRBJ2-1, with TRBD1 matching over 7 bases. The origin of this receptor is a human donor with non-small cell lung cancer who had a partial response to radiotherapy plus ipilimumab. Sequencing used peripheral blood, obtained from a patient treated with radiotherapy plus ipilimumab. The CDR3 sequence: CASSSQGDEQFF. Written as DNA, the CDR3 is TGCGCCAGCAGCTCCCAGGGGGATGAGCAGTTCTTC. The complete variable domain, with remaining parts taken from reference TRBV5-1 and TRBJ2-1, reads KAGVTQTPRYLIKTRGQQVTLSCSPISGHRSVSWYQQTPGQGLQFLFEYFSETQRNKGNFPGRFSGRQFSNSRSEMNVSTLELGDSALYLCASSSQGDEQFFGPGTRLTVL.